One sample yielded the 5 T cell receptor beta chains listed below, sequenced in a study of T-cell reconstitution after alpha-beta-depleted transplantation in children. Unique molecular identifiers were incorporated during preparation of the TCRbeta library. One entry per CDR3 protein, called by TCRdb with MiXCR from the PCR reads. This sample carries roughly 180,000 distinct CDR3 sequences, 11% of them seen once, and the ten largest clones take approximately 13%. The sample here was PBMCs, taken before TCRalphabeta/CD19-depleted stem cell transplant. These TCRs come from a boy younger than 10 with acute myeloid leukemia, due to receive a stem cell transplant.

Ten or more counts support this clonotype. V gene TRBV12-3 or TRBV12-4 combines with J gene TRBJ2-2; either TRBD1 or TRBD2 may supply D (5 bases each). CDR3 length: 15 amino acids. Trimming removed 4 bases at V and 6 bases at J, with 15 bases between. The CDR3 DNA reads as TGTGCCAGCAGTTCCGGGACCTACGGAGCCGGGGAGCTGTTTTTT. The encoded protein is CASSSGTYGAGELFF.

At least ten counts were recorded for this clonotype. The V gene is TRBV7-8, the J gene TRBJ2-5; possible D gene TRBD2, 7 bases. V was clipped by 1 base and J by 5 bases, with 17 bases between them. The CDR3 length is 16 residues. Germline V lookup: CDR1 SGHVS, CDR2 FQNEAQ. The CDR3 loop is CASSLGPRGAGETQYF. The CDR3 nucleotides read TGTGCCAGCAGCTTAGGGCCACGGGGGGCTGGTGAGACCCAGTACTTC.

This clonotype was seen many times. J is TRBJ2-6 and V is TRBV11-2; D is unresolved. CDR3 length equals 15 residues. V was pared by 9 bases and J by 2 bases, with 14 bases between. Germline V gene lookup returns CDR1 SGHAT and CDR2 FQNNGV. Written as DNA, the CDR3 is TGTGCCAGTCGCGAGAGGTCTCCTGGGGCCAACGTCCTGACTTTC. This sequence encodes CASRERSPGANVLTF.

At least ten counts were recorded for this clonotype. The chain is built from TRBV9 and TRBJ1-1, with a tentative D call TRBD1 (5 bases). Trimming left V 3 bases short and J 11 bases short, with 14 bases between. The CDR3 is 12 residues long. Germline V gene lookup returns CDR1 SGDLS and CDR2 YYNGEE. The CDR3 region has the DNA TGTGCCAGCAGCGCATCCCAGGGTGATGCTTTCTTT. As protein: CASSASQGDAFF.

This clonotype was seen many times. The rearrangement uses TRBV20-1 and TRBJ2-2; the D gene is possibly TRBD1 (6 bases). V gave up 4 bases and J gave up 1 base, with 7 bases separating them. The CDR3 sequence is 13 residues long. CDR1 DFQATT and CDR2 SNEGSKA come from the germline V gene (reference sequence). Written as DNA, the CDR3 is TGCAGTGCTACGGACAGGAACACCGGGGAGCTGTTTTTT. It encodes CSATDRNTGELFF.